This entry lists 11 T cell receptor beta chains sequenced from one sample in a study of OX40 agonist ivuxolimab in advanced cancers. Repertoires were generated with immunoSEQ multiplex PCR, while TCRdb's copy carries only in-frame clones and drops some. The sample gives 100,000 or so clones, approximately 94% of which show up once; 0.15% to 0.2% is in the top ten. Sample: CD4+ or CD8+ T cells sorted from blood, taken in a trial of the OX40 agonist ivuxolimab. The receptors stem from an adult with an advanced solid tumor such as melanoma, head and neck, liver or kidney cancer.

V and J are TRBV7-9 and TRBJ1-1; the D is unclear. Germline CDR1 reads SEHNR; CDR2 reads FQNEAQ (reference sequence). The V end lost 3 bases, the J end lost 5 bases, and 13 bases lay between the germline ends. The CDR3 spans 14 residues. The CDR3 DNA reads TGTGCCAGCAGCTTGAGCAGGCTTAGGACTGAAGCTTTCTTT. Protein sequence: CASSLSRLRTEAFF.

This chain uses TRBV27 with TRBJ1-5; 12 bases are a match to TRBD1. V lost 2 bases and J lost 3; bases outside the gene matches: 5. Germline V gene lookup returns CDR1 MNHEY and CDR2 SMNVEV (reference sequence). This CDR3 comprises 17 residues. CDR3 coding DNA: TGTGCCAGCAGTTTAATAGGGACAGGGGGCTTCAATCAGCCCCAGCATTTT. The encoded protein is CASSLIGTGGFNQPQHF.

The chain recombines TRBV6-5 with TRBJ2-7; TRBD1 agrees at 8 bases. V was pared by 3 bases and J by 5 bases, with 12 bases of the junction left unmatched. The CDR3 consists of 16 residues. Germline CDR1 and CDR2: MNHEY and SVGAGI. CDR3 sequence reads: CASSYSPTGVEDEQYF. The CDR3 region has the DNA TGTGCCAGCAGTTATAGCCCGACAGGGGTAGAGGACGAGCAGTACTTC.

The chain combines TRBV18 with TRBJ2-1, with 7 positions matching TRBD2. Per germline, CDR1 KGHSH and CDR2 LQKENI. Trimming took 2 bases from V and 0 from J; bases not matched to a gene: 10. The CDR3 totals 18 residues. The CDR3 sequence: CASSPSSGLLSSYNEQFF. The CDR3 nucleotides read TGTGCCAGCTCACCAAGTTCGGGACTATTAAGCTCCTACAATGAGCAGTTCTTC.

The chain links TRBV7-6 to TRBJ1-1; D gene uncertain. Trimming took off 5 bases at V and 0 bases at J, with 7 bases between the two ends. Germline V gene data show CDR1 as SGHVS and CDR2 as FNYEAQ. This CDR3 region has 13 residues. The CDR3 protein is CASSPTLNTEAFF. In nucleotides, the CDR3 is TGTGCCAGCAGCCCAACATTGAACACTGAAGCTTTCTTT.

This rearrangement joins TRBV2 to TRBJ1-2, with D possibly being TRBD1 (5 bases). CDR3 size: 13 residues. The ends were cut back, 5 bases at V and 5 bases at J, with 12 bases in the middle. Germline assignment: CDR1 SNHLY and CDR2 FYNNEI. Here the CDR3 reads CASSLTDSYGYTF. The CDR3 DNA sequence: TGTGCCAGCAGTTTGACAGATTCTTATGGCTACACCTTC.

The chain links TRBV28 to TRBJ2-7; TRBD2 matches 7 bases. Looked up from germline, CDR1 is MDHEN and CDR2 is SYDVKM. The J segment lost 6 bases and the V segment lost 2 bases, leaving 13 bases of the junction unmatched. CDR3 length: 16 amino acids. CDR3 in DNA: TGTGCCAGCAGTTTAGGGGGTGGCGGGAGCCCCCTCGAGCAGTACTTC. This translates into CASSLGGGGSPLEQYF. Full variable domain (outside the CDR3, taken from reference TRBV28 and TRBJ2-7): DVKVTQSSRYLVKRTGEKVFLECVQDMDHENMFWYRQDPGLGLRLIYFSYDVKMKEKGDIPEGYSVSREKKERFSLILESASTNQTSMYLCASSLGGGGSPLEQYFGPGTRLTVT.

In its sample, this clone was seen once. J is TRBJ1-1 and V is TRBV18, with a weak D call TRBD1 (5 bases). This CDR3 has 13 amino acids. Germline-derived CDR1 and CDR2 are KGHSH and LQKENI. Deletions cut 4 bases from V and 2 bases from J, with 8 bases between. The CDR3 spells CASSLTVNTEAFF. CDR3 DNA sequence: TGTGCCAGCTCACTGACAGTTAACACTGAAGCTTTCTTT. Based on the CDR3 plus reference TRBV18 and TRBJ1-1, the full variable domain is NAGVMQNPRHLVRRRGQEARLRCSPMKGHSHVYWYRQLPEEGLKFMVYLQKENIIDESGMPKERFSAEFPKEGPSILRIQQVVRGDSAAYFCASSLTVNTEAFFGQGTRLTVV.

This chain joins TRBV28 and TRBJ1-4; a possible D gene is TRBD1 (5 bases). V shed 6 bases and J shed 8 bases, with 13 bases lying between them. The germline CDR1 and CDR2 sequences are MDHEN and SYDVKM. The CDR3 loop spans 13 amino acids. DNA for the CDR3: TGTGCCAGCAGGCCAGGGATAGGGGAAAAACTGTTTTTT. Its translation: CASRPGIGEKLFF.

The rearrangement uses TRBV25-1 and TRBJ2-1; D unresolved. Per the germline V gene, CDR1 is MGHDK and CDR2 is SYGVNS. The CDR3 extends over 12 amino acids. V was cut by 3 bases and J by 4 bases, with 4 bases left in between. The CDR3 nucleotides are TGTGCCAGCAGTGAGGGGTACAATGAGCAGTTCTTC. Translation gives CASSEGYNEQFF.

V usage is TRBV27 and J usage is TRBJ2-5; D may be TRBD2 (7 bases). Germline CDR1 is MNHEY and CDR2 is SMNVEV (reference sequence). The CDR3 length is 15 residues. Trimming cost V 4 bases and J 5 bases, with 17 bases left between them. The CDR3 DNA reads TGTGCCAGCAGTTCCCTCGGCAGGGGAGGGGAGACCCAGTACTTC. Translating it yields CASSSLGRGGETQYF.